This TCR beta chain was captured in a study of CD8+ T cells in alopecia areata. Study conclusions and caveats: Clonality in the scalp and expanded CD8+ clones ranked among the top 100 were significantly decreased by tofacitinib.

The treatment: oral pan-JAK inhibitor, 5-10 mg twice daily. Lesional scalp punch biopsies and peripheral blood were collected from alopecia areata patients. For this clone: Its cognate antigen is unknown.

The authors extracted RNA and reverse transcribed it into cDNA as the sequencing template. Sequencing used immunoSEQ multiplex PCR; TCRdb keeps in-frame clones, though not all of them. The sample lists roughly 100,000 clones, 61% seen once, with 15% to 19% in the top ten. The germline V and J ends were trimmed by 5 bases and 0 bases, with 8 bases remaining between them. This CDR3 has 13 residues. This receptor was obtained from a human donor with alopecia areata. V usage is TRBV23-1 and J usage is TRBJ2-7, with D unclear. TRBV23-1 is designated an ORF whose function remains uncertain. The input for sequencing was CD8+ T cells sorted from blood, taken at week 4, from a patient treated with tofacitinib. CDR3 sequence (DNA): TGCGCCAGCAGTGAAAGCAGCTCCTACGAGCAGTACTTC. The encoded protein is CASSESSSYEQYF.